Following are 14 T cell receptor beta chains from one sample sequenced in a study of cytomegalovirus exposure and HLA in healthy donors. The PCR was carried out with 60 Vbeta primers and 13 Jbeta primers. TCRdb keeps only in-frame clones here, not all; method: immunoSEQ multiplex PCR. The table lists roughly 130,000 clones, more than 60% of them singletons. Sequencing used PBMCs. The receptors shown here come from a middle-aged woman in good health and CMV-seropositive.

V gene TRBV5-1 combines with J gene TRBJ1-1; D perhaps matches TRBD1 (6 bases). The CDR3 is 15 amino acids. Germline V lookup: CDR1 SGHRS, CDR2 YFSETQ. The V end lost 7 bases, the J end lost 0 bases, and 16 bases lay between the germline ends. CDR3 nucleotide sequence: TGCGCCAGCCTCAGGGGAGACGCCTTGAACACTGAAGCTTTCTTT. This translates into CASLRGDALNTEAFF.

The V and J genes are TRBV7-6 and TRBJ1-2; D is perhaps TRBD1 (6 bases). V shed 5 bases and J shed 6 bases, with 16 bases lying between them. Germline V gives CDR1 SGHVS, CDR2 FNYEAQ. CDR3 length: 14 amino acids. The CDR3 region has the DNA TGTGCCAGCAGCCGGGACACCCTAGGGGATGGCTACACCTTC. This encodes CASSRDTLGDGYTF.

The chain combines TRBV28 with TRBJ2-3; D is perhaps TRBD1 (6 bases). Germline-derived CDR1 and CDR2 are MDHEN and SYDVKM. The CDR3 spans 15 residues. V was cut by 3 bases and J by 6 bases, with 16 bases left in between. The CDR3 spells CASSFQVQGSDTQYF. The CDR3 bases are TGTGCCAGCAGTTTTCAGGTACAGGGATCGGATACGCAGTATTTT.

The rearrangement joins TRBV6-1 to TRBJ2-1; 7 bases align to TRBD2. Germline CDR1 reads MNHNS; CDR2 reads SASEGT. V lost 5 bases, J lost 10 bases, and 14 bases stayed unmatched. The CDR3 extends over 15 amino acids. The CDR3 DNA sequence: TGTGCCAGCAGTAAGGGAGGGCTAGCGCCGAGGGAGCAGTTCTTC. It translates to CASSKGGLAPREQFF.

Here the CDR3 DNA reads TGCGCCAGCAGCTTGGGTTACAGCCACACGGGCACAGATACGCAGTATTTT. This codes for CASSLGYSHTGTDTQYF. V gene TRBV5-1 combines with J gene TRBJ2-3; D gene unclear. V was pared by 0 bases and J by 1 base, with 15 bases between. The CDR3 extends over 17 amino acids. Germline assignment: CDR1 SGHRS and CDR2 YFSETQ. Drawing the rest from reference TRBV5-1 and TRBJ2-3, the complete variable domain is KAGVTQTPRYLIKTRGQQVTLSCSPISGHRSVSWYQQTPGQGLQFLFEYFSETQRNKGNFPGRFSGRQFSNSRSEMNVSTLELGDSALYLCASSLGYSHTGTDTQYFGPGTRLTVL.

The chain joins TRBV19 to TRBJ2-7, with 8 bases lining up with TRBD1. With V trimmed by 8 bases and J by 5 bases, 11 bases remained unmatched. The CDR3 contains 14 residues. From germline, CDR1 is LNHDA and CDR2 SQIVND (reference sequence). DNA for the CDR3: TGTGCCAGTTCCTTCTCCGGGACAGGCGACGAGCAGTACTTC. This translates into CASSFSGTGDEQYF.

The chain combines TRBV30 with TRBJ2-5; D gene unclear. The V end lost 5 bases, the J end lost 4 bases, and 11 bases lay between the germline ends. This CDR3 has 12 amino acids. Germline V lookup: CDR1 GTSNPN, CDR2 SVGIG (reference sequence). The chain's CDR3 is CAWAAVGETQYF. The CDR3 bases are TGTGCCTGGGCCGCGGTAGGAGAGACCCAGTACTTC.

The chain recombines TRBV9 with TRBJ1-2; unclear D gene. Germline V lookup: CDR1 SGDLS, CDR2 YYNGEE. This CDR3 has 18 residues. Deletions cut 0 bases from V and 3 bases from J, with 21 bases between. CDR3 amino acids: CASSVAPSSTALDYGYTF. As DNA, the CDR3 is TGTGCCAGCAGCGTAGCCCCTTCATCGACTGCCTTAGACTATGGCTACACCTTC.

V and J are TRBV7-9 and TRBJ1-2; the D is unclear. This CDR3 contains 15 residues. The V end lost 5 bases, the J end lost 5 bases, and 18 bases lay between the germline ends. Germline V gene data show CDR1 as SEHNR and CDR2 as FQNEAQ (reference sequence). The CDR3 loop is CASSELRGGPYGYTF. CDR3 DNA sequence: TGTGCCAGCAGCGAACTGAGAGGCGGCCCTTATGGCTACACCTTC. Using reference TRBV7-9 and TRBJ1-2 for the parts outside the CDR3, the full variable domain is DTGVSQNPRHKITKRGQNVTFRCDPISEHNRLYWYRQTLGQGPEFLTYFQNEAQLEKSRLLSDRFSAERPKGSFSTLEIQRTEQGDSAMYLCASSELRGGPYGYTFGSGTRLTVV.

V is TRBV9 and J is TRBJ2-1; TRBD2 matches at 9 bases. The CDR3 contains 15 residues. CDR1 is SGDLS, CDR2 YYNGEE, per germline. V trimming: 4 bases; J trimming: 6 bases; junction bases outside the gene matches: 8. The CDR3 sequence: CASSPSGLALNEQFF. CDR3 sequence (DNA): TGTGCCAGCAGCCCTAGTGGACTAGCGCTCAATGAGCAGTTCTTC. Together with reference TRBV9 and TRBJ2-1, the CDR3 gives the full variable domain: DSGVTQTPKHLITATGQRVTLRCSPRSGDLSVYWYQQSLDQGLQFLIQYYNGEERAKGNILERFSAQQFPDLHSELNLSSLELGDSALYFCASSPSGLALNEQFFGPGTRLTVL.

This chain connects TRBV28 to TRBJ1-5, with D unresolved. V was clipped by 7 bases and J by 0 bases, with 10 bases between them. The germline V gene encodes CDR1 MDHEN and CDR2 SYDVKM. There are 14 residues in the CDR3. The CDR3 is CASKTGASNQPQHF. CDR3 DNA sequence: TGTGCCAGCAAAACGGGAGCTAGCAATCAGCCCCAGCATTTT.

This clone was recorded once. The rearrangement links TRBV5-1 to TRBJ2-5; D gene ambiguous. V gave up 1 base and J gave up 6 bases, with 10 bases separating them. This CDR3 is built from 13 residues. Germline V gene lookup returns CDR1 SGHRS and CDR2 YFSETQ. The CDR3 DNA follows: TGCGCCAGCAGCTTGCGAGGTCAAAAGACCCAGTACTTC. Protein sequence: CASSLRGQKTQYF.

This clone has only a few counts. J is TRBJ1-2 and V is TRBV23-1; TRBD1 agrees at 12 bases. TRBV23-1 is placed among ORFs of uncertain function. Trimming at V came to 6 bases and at J to 6 bases, leaving 17 bases not matched to a gene. CDR3 length: 18 residues. The CDR3 protein is CASSVGWDRGRQADGYTF. The CDR3 nucleotides read TGCGCCAGCAGCGTGGGGTGGGACAGGGGGCGACAAGCTGATGGCTACACCTTC.

This clone was detected only a few times. V is TRBV30 and J is TRBJ2-4; possible D gene TRBD1, 5 bases. The CDR3 has 19 residues. Per the germline V gene, CDR1 is GTSNPN and CDR2 is SVGIG (reference sequence). Trimming took off 0 bases at V and 0 bases at J, with 21 bases between the two ends. For the CDR3, the DNA is TGTGCCTGGAGTGTCACGACAGAACCCTTGACCCTAGCCAAAAACATTCAGTACTTC. Amino acid sequence: CAWSVTTEPLTLAKNIQYF. Filled out from reference TRBV30 and TRBJ2-4, the complete variable domain reads SQTIHQWPATLVQPVGSPLSLECTVEGTSNPNLYWYRQAAGRGLQLLFYSVGIGQISSEVPQNLSASRPQDRQFILSSKKLLLSDSGFYLCAWSVTTEPLTLAKNIQYFGAGTRLSVL.